Below, 18 T cell receptor beta chains from the same sample are listed, as sequenced in a study of blood T cell repertoires in COVID-19. Produced via immunoSEQ multiplex PCR; TCRdb's table is partial and in-frame only. The profile covers over 350,000 clones, with more than 70% appearing a single time and 1.2% taken by the ten largest. The sequencing sample was made of PBMCs or T cells enriched from blood (not recorded which). These receptors all stem from a young woman who had recovered from COVID-19.

The gene calls are TRBV6-2 or TRBV6-3 and TRBJ1-2; 7 bases are shared with TRBD1. Germline V gene sequence: CDR1 MNHEY, CDR2 SVGEGT. The CDR3 consists of 14 residues. V shed 7 bases, J shed 4 bases, and the junction held 9 bases outside the gene matches. This chain's CDR3 is CASNPWDRLYGYTF. As DNA, the CDR3 is TGTGCCAGCAACCCCTGGGACAGACTCTATGGCTACACCTTC.

Worth noting for this clone: Distinct nucleotide sequences in the sample also encode this CDR3. This chain connects TRBV6-5 to TRBJ1-5, with D tentatively TRBD1 (6 bases). The CDR3 is 13 residues long. Deletions cut 2 bases from V and 4 bases from J, with 6 bases between. CDR1 MNHEY and CDR2 SVGAGI come from the germline V gene. For the CDR3, the DNA is TGTGCCAGCAGTTACGGACAGAATCAGCCCCAGCATTTT. Encoded protein: CASSYGQNQPQHF.

This rearrangement joins TRBV6-1 to TRBJ1-5, with D uncertain. The V gene lost 0 bases and the J gene lost 9 bases, with 12 bases spanning the gap. The length of the CDR3 is 14 residues. The germline V gene encodes CDR1 MNHNS and CDR2 SASEGT. The CDR3 bases are TGTGCCAGCAGTGAAGCGCCAAAAGCTCGGCCCCAGCATTTT. It encodes CASSEAPKARPQHF.

This chain connects TRBV14 to TRBJ1-1; TRBD1 aligns across 8 bases. CDR1 and CDR2 (germline): SGHDN, FVKESK. J gave up 1 base and V 4 bases, and 8 bases lay outside the gene matches. This CDR3 spans 16 amino acids. CDR3: CASSRPGTGTNTEAFF. The DNA for the CDR3 is TGTGCCAGCAGCCGTCCCGGGACAGGTACGAACACTGAAGCTTTCTTT.

This clone showed up just a few times. V and J are TRBV10-2 and TRBJ1-6; D unresolved. This CDR3 comprises 15 residues. Germline V CDR1 and CDR2: WSHSY, SAAADI. V lost 6 bases, J lost 5 bases, and 14 bases lay in between. The CDR3 sequence: CASRNSDLNNSPLHF. DNA for the CDR3: TGCGCCAGCAGGAACTCGGACTTGAATAATTCACCCCTCCACTTT.

V usage is TRBV18 and J usage is TRBJ2-2, with 12 bases that match TRBD2. The CDR3 has 18 amino acids. The V gene's germline CDR1 is KGHSH and CDR2 LQKENI. V was clipped by 1 base and J by 4 bases; unmatched bases: 7. CDR3 sequence: CASSPRTSGAAGTGELFF. For the CDR3, the DNA is TGTGCCAGCTCACCACGGACTAGCGGGGCTGCGGGCACCGGGGAGCTGTTTTTT.

The gene calls are TRBV6-1 and TRBJ1-2, with 9 bases matching TRBD1. V dropped 0 bases and J dropped 4; count of bases not matched to a gene: 3. Germline V gene sequence: CDR1 MNHNS, CDR2 SASEGT. This CDR3 has 15 amino acids. The CDR3: CASSEALTGGYGYTF. In nucleotides, the CDR3 is TGTGCCAGCAGTGAAGCACTGACAGGGGGCTATGGCTACACCTTC.

This clone showed up just once. The junction does not match germline at one end; this may be a read error. V gene TRBV25-1 combines with J gene TRBJ1-2, with TRBD1 matching 8 bases. The CDR3 is made up of 13 amino acids. Germline values: CDR1 MGHDK, CDR2 SYGVNS. The CDR3 nucleotides are TGTGCCAGCAGTGCACAGGGGGACTATGGCTACTCCTTC. Translated: CASSAQGDYGYSF.

The rearrangement links TRBV7-9 to TRBJ1-1; perhaps TRBD1 as D (5 bases). Per the germline V gene, CDR1 is SEHNR and CDR2 is FQNEAQ (reference sequence). V was shortened by 1 base and J by 0 bases, with 21 bases between the two germline ends. This CDR3 is 19 amino acids long. In DNA, the CDR3 is TGTGCCAGCAGCTTAGTTTTAGTTTTTGGGGGGATCATGAACACTGAAGCTTTCTTT. Its translation is CASSLVLVFGGIMNTEAFF.

The table lists this clone with a count of one. V usage is TRBV5-6 and J usage is TRBJ1-5; unclear D gene. Trimming stripped 1 base from V and 0 bases from J, with 8 bases between. CDR3 length: 15 amino acids. Germline V gene data show CDR1 as SGHDT and CDR2 as YYEEEE. CDR3 nucleotide sequence: TGTGCCAGCAGCTTGCTGAGGGATAGCAATCAGCCCCAGCATTTT. This codes for CASSLLRDSNQPQHF.

This chain connects TRBV6-1 to TRBJ1-1; D gene ambiguous. The germline gives CDR1 MNHNS, CDR2 SASEGT. The length of the CDR3 is 16 residues. The ends were cut back, 4 bases at V and 0 bases at J, with 15 bases in the middle. In DNA, the CDR3 is TGTGCCAGCAGTGGGGAGGGCAGCCTAATGAACACTGAAGCTTTCTTT. Residues: CASSGEGSLMNTEAFF.

The chain is built from TRBV5-6 and TRBJ1-6; 8 bases map to TRBD1. V dropped 0 bases and J dropped 6; count of bases not matched to a gene: 2. Germline V lookup: CDR1 SGHDT, CDR2 YYEEEE. The CDR3 is 15 amino acids. For the CDR3, the DNA is TGTGCCAGCAGCTTGGGGACAGGGCGTAATTCACCCCTCCACTTT. Amino acid sequence: CASSLGTGRNSPLHF.

CDR3: CASRTRGYEQYF. As DNA, the CDR3 is TGTGCCAGCAGAACAAGGGGCTACGAGCAGTACTTC. The chain carries TRBV28 and TRBJ2-7; perhaps TRBD1 as D (5 bases). Per germline, CDR1 MDHEN and CDR2 SYDVKM. The CDR3 covers 12 residues. V lost 6 bases, J lost 3 bases, and 9 bases lay in between.

The chain has TRBV29-1 and TRBJ2-2; D unresolved. With 6 bases removed from V and 7 bases from J, the gap between germline ends came to 9 bases. Germline lookup yields CDR1 SQVTM and CDR2 ANQGSEA. CDR3 length: 11 residues. The CDR3 nucleotides read TGCAGCGTAGAACGTAACGGGGAGCTGTTTTTT. Amino acids: CSVERNGELFF.

The chain employs TRBV18 and TRBJ1-3; no clear D. Germline V gene data show CDR1 as KGHSH and CDR2 as LQKENI. The CDR3 loop spans 12 amino acids. With 4 bases removed from V and 7 bases from J, the gap between germline ends came to 8 bases. The CDR3 nucleotides are TGTGCCAGCTCACAACGGGAGAACACCATATATTTT. Translation: CASSQRENTIYF. Variable domain in full (rest from reference TRBV18 and TRBJ1-3): NAGVMQNPRHLVRRRGQEARLRCSPMKGHSHVYWYRQLPEEGLKFMVYLQKENIIDESGMPKERFSAEFPKEGPSILRIQQVVRGDSAAYFCASSQRENTIYFGEGSWLTVV.

The chain couples TRBV6-2 or TRBV6-3 to TRBJ2-3; a possible D gene is TRBD2 (5 bases). Trimming pared 6 bases from V and 5 bases from J, leaving 15 bases between. The CDR3 runs 14 residues. Germline-derived CDR1 and CDR2 are MNHEY and SVGEGT. Here the CDR3 DNA reads TGTGCCAGCAGCCGCCCGGGGTCGTTAGATACGCAGTATTTT. Its translation is CASSRPGSLDTQYF.

The chain has TRBV7-9 and TRBJ2-5, with a possible D match to TRBD2 (7 bases). Germline V CDR1 and CDR2: SEHNR, FQNEAQ (reference sequence). Deletions cut 2 bases from V and 2 bases from J, with 18 bases between. This CDR3 has 17 amino acids. CDR3 sequence reads: CASSLTAWGGRQETQYF. The CDR3, as DNA: TGTGCCAGCAGCTTAACCGCGTGGGGGGGCCGTCAAGAGACCCAGTACTTC.

V is TRBV11-2 and J is TRBJ2-6, with 9 bases that match TRBD1. Unmatched junction bases numbered 4, after V lost 4 bases and J lost 0 bases. Germline V gene lookup returns CDR1 SGHAT and CDR2 FQNNGV. The CDR3 extends over 17 amino acids. The CDR3 DNA sequence: TGTGCCAGCAGCTCGGGACAGGGATACTCTGGGGCCAACGTCCTGACTTTC. This encodes CASSSGQGYSGANVLTF. Full variable domain (missing parts from reference TRBV11-2 and TRBJ2-6): EAGVAQSPRYKIIEKRQSVAFWCNPISGHATLYWYQQILGQGPKLLIQFQNNGVVDDSQLPKDRFSAERLKGVDSTLKIQPAKLEDSAVYLCASSSGQGYSGANVLTFGAGSRLTVL.